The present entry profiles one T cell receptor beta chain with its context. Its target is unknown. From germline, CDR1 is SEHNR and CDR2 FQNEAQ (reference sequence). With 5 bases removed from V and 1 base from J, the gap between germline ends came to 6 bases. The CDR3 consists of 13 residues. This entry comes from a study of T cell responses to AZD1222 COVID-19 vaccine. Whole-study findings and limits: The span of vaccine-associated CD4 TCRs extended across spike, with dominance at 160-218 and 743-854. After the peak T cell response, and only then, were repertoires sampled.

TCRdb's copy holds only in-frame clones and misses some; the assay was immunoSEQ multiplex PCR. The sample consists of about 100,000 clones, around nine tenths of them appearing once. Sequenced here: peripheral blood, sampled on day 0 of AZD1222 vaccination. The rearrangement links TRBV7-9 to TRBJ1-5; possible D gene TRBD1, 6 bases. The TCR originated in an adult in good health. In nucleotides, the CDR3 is TGTGCCAGCAGCGGACAGAGCAATCAGCCCCAGCATTTT. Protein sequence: CASSGQSNQPQHF.